This T cell receptor (beta chain) stems from a study of blood T cell repertoires in COVID-19. In the study overall: Samples representing acute and convalescent COVID-19 were sourced from the United States, Italy and Spain. PBMCs, B-cell-depleted T cells, or T cells provided the cDNA or gDNA that made up the material.

In the original processing: Quantification of nucleated cells was approximated via reference gene primer amplification. TCRdb keeps only in-frame clones here, not all; method: immunoSEQ multiplex PCR. V and J calls plus clone size are reproduced from that table; the DNA served to infer D and trimming. The sample has about 89,000 clones; just under 80% are singletons. Recruited during active infection, patients (from Seattle) were subsequently followed longitudinally. Germline CDR1 and CDR2: SGHDN and FVKESK. This CDR3 region has 16 residues. V shed 1 base, J shed 14 bases, and the junction held 12 bases outside the gene matches.

Sample: peripheral blood. This chain links TRBV14 with TRBJ2-1, with TRBD2 matching over 12 bases. The clonotype comes from a man between 65 and 85 years old with COVID-19, enrolled during active disease. This CDR3 reads CASSQGAGTSGPPEFF. The DNA for the CDR3 is TGTGCCAGCAGCCAAGGGGCGGGGACTAGCGGGCCCCCGGAGTTCTTC.